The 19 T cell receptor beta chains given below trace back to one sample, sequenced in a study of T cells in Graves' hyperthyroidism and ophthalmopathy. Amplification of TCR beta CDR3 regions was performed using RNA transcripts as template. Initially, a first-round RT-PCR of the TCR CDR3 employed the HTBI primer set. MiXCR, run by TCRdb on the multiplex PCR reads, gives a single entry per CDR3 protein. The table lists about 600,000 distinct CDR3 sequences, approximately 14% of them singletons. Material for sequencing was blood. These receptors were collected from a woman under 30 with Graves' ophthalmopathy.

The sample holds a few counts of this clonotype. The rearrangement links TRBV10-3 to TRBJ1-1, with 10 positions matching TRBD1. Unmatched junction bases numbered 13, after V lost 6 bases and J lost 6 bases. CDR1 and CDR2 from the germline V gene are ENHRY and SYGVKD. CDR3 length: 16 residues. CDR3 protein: CAISALNRDRGAEAFF. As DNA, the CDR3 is TGTGCCATCAGCGCCCTTAACCGGGACAGGGGCGCTGAAGCTTTCTTT.

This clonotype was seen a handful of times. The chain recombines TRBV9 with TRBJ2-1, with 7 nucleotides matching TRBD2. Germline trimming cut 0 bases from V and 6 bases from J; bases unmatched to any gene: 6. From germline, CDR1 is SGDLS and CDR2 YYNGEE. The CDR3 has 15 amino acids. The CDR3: CASSVGGSGGNEQFF. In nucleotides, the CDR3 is TGTGCCAGCAGCGTAGGCGGGAGCGGCGGCAATGAGCAGTTCTTC. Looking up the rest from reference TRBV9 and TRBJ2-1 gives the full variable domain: DSGVTQTPKHLITATGQRVTLRCSPRSGDLSVYWYQQSLDQGLQFLIQYYNGEERAKGNILERFSAQQFPDLHSELNLSSLELGDSALYFCASSVGGSGGNEQFFGPGTRLTVL.

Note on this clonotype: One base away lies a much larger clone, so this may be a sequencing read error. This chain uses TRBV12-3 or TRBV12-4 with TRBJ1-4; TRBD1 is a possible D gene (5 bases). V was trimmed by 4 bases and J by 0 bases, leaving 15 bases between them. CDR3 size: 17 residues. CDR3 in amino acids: CASSSGTLRATNEKLFF. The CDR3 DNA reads TGTGCCAGCAGTTCAGGGACCCTCCGTGCAACTAATGAAAAACTGTTTTTT.

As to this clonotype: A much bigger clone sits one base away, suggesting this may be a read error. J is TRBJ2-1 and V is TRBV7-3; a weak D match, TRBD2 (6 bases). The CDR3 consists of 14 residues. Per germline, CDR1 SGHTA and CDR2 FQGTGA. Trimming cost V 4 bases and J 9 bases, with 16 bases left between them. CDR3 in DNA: TGTGCCAGCAGCTCCCCGGGAGAAGGCGGTGAGCAGTTCTTC. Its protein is CASSSPGEGGEQFF.

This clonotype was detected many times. The CDR3 bases are TGTGCCAGCAGATCTGACAGGGAGAAAAATTATAGCAATCAGCCCCAGCATTTT. This codes for CASRSDREKNYSNQPQHF. The V gene is TRBV9, the J gene TRBJ1-5; 7 bases match TRBD1. V lost 5 bases to trimming and J lost 0 bases; unmatched junction nucleotides: 14. CDR3 length equals 18 residues. Looked up from germline, CDR1 is SGDLS and CDR2 is YYNGEE.

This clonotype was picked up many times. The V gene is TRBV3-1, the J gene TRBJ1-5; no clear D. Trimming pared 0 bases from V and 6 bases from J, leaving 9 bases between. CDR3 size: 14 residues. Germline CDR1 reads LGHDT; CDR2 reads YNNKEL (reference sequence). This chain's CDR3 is CASSQEYGFQPQHF. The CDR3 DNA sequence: TGTGCCAGCAGCCAAGAGTATGGATTTCAGCCCCAGCATTTT.

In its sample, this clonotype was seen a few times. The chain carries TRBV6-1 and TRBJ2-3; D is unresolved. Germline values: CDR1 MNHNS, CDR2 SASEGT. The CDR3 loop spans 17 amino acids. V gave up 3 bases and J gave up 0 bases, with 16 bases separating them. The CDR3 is CASSDRRHSRSTDTQYF. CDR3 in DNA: TGTGCCAGCAGTGACAGGCGACATTCCCGTAGCACAGATACGCAGTATTTT.

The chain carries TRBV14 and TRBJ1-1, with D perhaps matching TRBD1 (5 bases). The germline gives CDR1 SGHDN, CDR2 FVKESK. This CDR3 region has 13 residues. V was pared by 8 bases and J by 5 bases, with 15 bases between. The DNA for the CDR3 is TGTGCCAGCCAATCTTCAGGGAGTACTGAAGCTTTCTTT. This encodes CASQSSGSTEAFF. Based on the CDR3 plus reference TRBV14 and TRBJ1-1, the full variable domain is EAGVTQFPSHSVIEKGQTVTLRCDPISGHDNLYWYRRVMGKEIKFLLHFVKESKQDESGMPNNRFLAERTGGTYSTLKVQPAELEDSGVYFCASQSSGSTEAFFGQGTRLTVV.

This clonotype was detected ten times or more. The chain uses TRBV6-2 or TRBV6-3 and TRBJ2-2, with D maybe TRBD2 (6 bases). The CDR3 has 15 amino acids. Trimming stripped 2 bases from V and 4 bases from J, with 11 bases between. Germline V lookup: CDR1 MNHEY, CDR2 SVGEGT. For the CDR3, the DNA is TGTGCCAGCAGTTACCGGAGGGCGGGCACCGGGGAGCTGTTTTTT. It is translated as CASSYRRAGTGELFF.

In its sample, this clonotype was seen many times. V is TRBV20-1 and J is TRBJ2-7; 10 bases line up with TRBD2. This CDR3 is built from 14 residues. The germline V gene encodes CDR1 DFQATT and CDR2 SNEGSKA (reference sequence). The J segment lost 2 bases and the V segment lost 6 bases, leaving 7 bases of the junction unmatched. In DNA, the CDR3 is TGCAGTGCAAAGACTAGCGGGCTTCCCTACGAGCAGTACTTC. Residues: CSAKTSGLPYEQYF.

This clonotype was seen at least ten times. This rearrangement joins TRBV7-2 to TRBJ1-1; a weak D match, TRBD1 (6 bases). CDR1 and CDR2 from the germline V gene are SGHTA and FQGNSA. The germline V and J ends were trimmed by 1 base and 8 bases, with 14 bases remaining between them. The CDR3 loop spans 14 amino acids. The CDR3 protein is CASSLGRVGTEAFF. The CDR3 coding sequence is TGTGCCAGCAGCTTAGGTCGGGTCGGGACAGAAGCTTTCTTT.

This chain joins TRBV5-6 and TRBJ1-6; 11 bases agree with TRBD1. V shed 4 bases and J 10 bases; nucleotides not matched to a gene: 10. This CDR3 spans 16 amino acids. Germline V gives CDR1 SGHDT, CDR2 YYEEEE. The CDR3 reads CASSEGDRGKWSPLHF. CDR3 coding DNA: TGTGCCAGCAGCGAAGGGGACAGGGGGAAGTGGTCACCCCTCCACTTT.

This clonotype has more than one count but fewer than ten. CDR3 amino acids: CASSNSFAIEAFF. In DNA, the CDR3 is TGTGCCAGCAGCAACAGCTTTGCGATTGAAGCTTTCTTT. The gene calls are TRBV9 and TRBJ1-1; D unresolved. V was cut by 4 bases and J by 7 bases, with 14 bases left in between. The germline CDR1 and CDR2 sequences are SGDLS and YYNGEE. There are 13 residues in the CDR3.

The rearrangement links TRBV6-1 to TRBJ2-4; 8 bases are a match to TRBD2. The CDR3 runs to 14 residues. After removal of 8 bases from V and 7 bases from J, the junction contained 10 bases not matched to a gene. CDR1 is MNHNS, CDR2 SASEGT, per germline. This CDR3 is CASHTGGGLNIQYF. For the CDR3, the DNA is TGTGCCAGCCACACGGGGGGGGGATTGAACATTCAGTACTTC.

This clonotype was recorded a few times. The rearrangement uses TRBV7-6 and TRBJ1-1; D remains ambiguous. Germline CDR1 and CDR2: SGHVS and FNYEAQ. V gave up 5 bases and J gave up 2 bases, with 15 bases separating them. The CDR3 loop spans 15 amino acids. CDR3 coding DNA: TGTGCCAGCAGCCGTGGACTCGAGGCTAACACTGAAGCTTTCTTT. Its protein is CASSRGLEANTEAFF. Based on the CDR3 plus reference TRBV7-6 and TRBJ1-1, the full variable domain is GAGVSQSPRYKVTKRGQDVALRCDPISGHVSLYWYRQALGQGPEFLTYFNYEAQQDKSGLPNDRFSAERPEGSISTLTIQRTEQRDSAMYRCASSRGLEANTEAFFGQGTRLTVV.

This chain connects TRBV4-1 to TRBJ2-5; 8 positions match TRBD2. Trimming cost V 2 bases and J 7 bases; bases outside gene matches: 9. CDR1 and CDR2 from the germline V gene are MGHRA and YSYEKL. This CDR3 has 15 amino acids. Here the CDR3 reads CASSQTLAAGGTQYF. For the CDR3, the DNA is TGCGCCAGCAGCCAAACACTAGCGGCCGGGGGGACCCAGTACTTC.

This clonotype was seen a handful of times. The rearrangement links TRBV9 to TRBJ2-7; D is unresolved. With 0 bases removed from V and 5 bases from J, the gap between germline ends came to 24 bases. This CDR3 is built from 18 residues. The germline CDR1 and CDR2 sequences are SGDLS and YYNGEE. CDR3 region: CASSVVGPYYAPRDEQYF. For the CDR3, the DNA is TGTGCCAGCAGCGTAGTGGGCCCTTATTATGCCCCTCGGGACGAGCAGTACTTC.

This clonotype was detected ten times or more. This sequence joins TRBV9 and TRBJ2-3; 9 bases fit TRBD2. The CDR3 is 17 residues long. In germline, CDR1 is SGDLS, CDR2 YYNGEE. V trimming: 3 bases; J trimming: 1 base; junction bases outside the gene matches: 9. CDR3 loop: CASSDPTTSGGTDTQYF. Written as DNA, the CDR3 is TGTGCCAGCAGCGACCCGACGACTAGCGGAGGCACAGATACGCAGTATTTT.

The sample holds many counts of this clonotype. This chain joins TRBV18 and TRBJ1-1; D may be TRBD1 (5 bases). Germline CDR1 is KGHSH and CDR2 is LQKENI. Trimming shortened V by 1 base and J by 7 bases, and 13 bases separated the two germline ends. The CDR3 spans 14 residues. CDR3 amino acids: CASSPRGDGFEAFF. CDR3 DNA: TGTGCCAGCTCACCACGCGGGGACGGCTTTGAAGCTTTCTTT.